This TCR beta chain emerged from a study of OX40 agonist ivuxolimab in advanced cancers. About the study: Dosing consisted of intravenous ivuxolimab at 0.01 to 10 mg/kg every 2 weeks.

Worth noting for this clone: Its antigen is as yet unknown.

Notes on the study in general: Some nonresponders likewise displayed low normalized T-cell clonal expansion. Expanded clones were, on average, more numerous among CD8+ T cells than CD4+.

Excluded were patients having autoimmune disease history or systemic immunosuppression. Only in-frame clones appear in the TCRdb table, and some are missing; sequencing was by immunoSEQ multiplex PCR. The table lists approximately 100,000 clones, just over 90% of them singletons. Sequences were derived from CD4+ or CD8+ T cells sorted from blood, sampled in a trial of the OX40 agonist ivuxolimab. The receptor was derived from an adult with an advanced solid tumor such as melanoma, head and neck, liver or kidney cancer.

The DNA for the CDR3 is TGTGCCAGCAGTGTAATTTACGAGCAGTACTTC. Protein sequence: CASSVIYEQYF. This chain joins TRBV25-1 and TRBJ2-7, with D unclear. The CDR3 sequence is 11 residues long. The germline V gene encodes CDR1 MGHDK and CDR2 SYGVNS. The ends were cut back, 4 bases at V and 4 bases at J, with 5 bases in the middle.